This T cell receptor beta chain was observed in a study of CD8+ T cells in alopecia areata (dated 2018 in TCRdb). About the full investigation: Treated patients were enrolled in an open-label pilot trial of oral tofacitinib, 5 to 10 mg twice daily, for moderate-to-severe alopecia areata. Patients received tofacitinib for 6 to 18 months and were then followed off drug for 6 months to check for delayed response and recurrence. In treated patients, disease severity was measured using the SALT score, which gives the percentage of scalp surface area affected. In both human patients and the C3H/HeJ mouse model, the study applied high-throughput TCRbeta sequencing to look at T cell clonal expansion in alopecia areata. Scalp tissue and sorted CD4+ and CD8+ peripheral blood T cells from patchy and totalis/universalis alopecia areata patients and from healthy controls were covered by human TCRbeta sequencing. Biopsies were taken from tofacitinib-treated patients at baseline and again at 4 and 24 weeks into treatment, and several of those patients also had a later scalp biopsy. Scalp clonality was compared across normal scalp (n=4), patchy alopecia areata scalp (n=8), and alopecia totalis/universalis scalp (n=8). RNA was obtained with the PAXgene miRNA kit for fixed scalp, the miRNeasy kit for PBMCs, and the RNeasy kit for mouse skin. immunoSEQ multiplex PCR using 35 Vbeta forward primers and 13 Jbeta reverse primers was used to amplify TCRbeta CDR3 regions.

In regard to this clone: The target of this receptor is not known. The input lacks base qualities; no much larger clone sits a single base away.

Looking up the germline V gene (reference sequence) yields CDR1 LNHDA and CDR2 SQIVND. V loses 1 base, J loses 8 bases, and the germline ends lie 11 bases apart. Taken from cysteine to phenylalanine, the CDR3 has 13 residues. Only the CDR3 DNA is retained, 39 bases long and in frame from the first base. On the study overall, not on this receptor specifically: Many expanded lesional clones persisted in scalp and blood during tofacitinib treatment, which may partly explain relapse after stopping treatment. Tofacitinib significantly lowered scalp clonality and the number of expanded CD8+ clones among the top 100 scalp clones. Scalp TCR repertoire analysis is complicated because resident alphabeta T cells in normal human skin are also sequenced, whereas mouse skin is dominated by gammadelta T cells. Compared with normal scalp, lesional scalp, particularly in alopecia totalis/universalis, had higher clonality and more expanded CD8+ clones, which suggests antigenic drive. Because the treated cohort was small and had only one nonresponder, larger studies are needed to examine links between baseline CD8+ expansion and response. Shared TCR sequences between patients were less evident than in mice, which may be partly attributable to HLA diversity in the patient population.

The time point label, read with the paper, signifies: around 26 weeks on oral tofacitinib. The treatment or condition label, read with the paper, signifies: oral pan-JAK inhibitor, 5-10 mg twice daily. Lesional scalp punch biopsies and peripheral blood were collected from alopecia areata patients. PBMCs were isolated by density centrifugation and stained for CD3, CD4 and CD8, and CD4+ and CD8+ T cells were sorted on a FACSAria. Library creation used the immunoSEQ multiplex PCR assay. RNA was extracted from all samples and reverse transcribed into cDNA, which served as template for TCR sequencing. SuperScript III was used for first-strand cDNA synthesis, primed with a 2:1 mix of oligo-dT and random hexamers. A synthetic immune receptor repertoire was used to measure amplification bias, and any remaining bias was corrected computationally. The study's processing was this. After raw reads were preprocessed to remove errors, the CDR3 was defined following IMGT conventions as running from the conserved cysteine to phenylalanine. Clonality was computed as 1 minus the Shannon entropy, with the entropy normalized by log2 of the number of productive unique TCRs. Whether scalp clones were CD4 or CD8 was inferred by matching scalp TCRbeta sequences against CD4 and CD8 repertoires sorted from blood. The clones in this table, taken by TCRdb from immuneACCESS, are in-frame only. Not every clone is retained; where verified, under half of the shortfall comes from an unresolved V gene, and the cause of the rest is unknown. The V and J calls and clone size come from that table; D and trimming were worked out from the DNA. The sample table holds fewer than 350,000 clones, of which about 62% were seen once. The ten largest clones capture under 2% of the sample.

The sequence was obtained from a human donor with alopecia areata. The sequenced sample was CD4+ T cells sorted from blood, obtained at week 24, from a patient treated with tofacitinib. The V gene is TRBV19 and the J gene is TRBJ1-2; 5 matching bases give a weak D call of TRBD1. In nucleotide form, the sequence is TGTGCCAGTAGTATAGCATCGACAGACGGCTACACCTTC. Translation gives CASSIASTDGYTF.